The clone carrying this TCR beta chain was seen only a few times. This entry belongs to a study of blood T cells in healthy people across ages. A second PCR of 7 to 11 cycles used a sample-barcoded 5' primer and a J-beta primer mix. One entry per CDR3 protein, called by TCRdb with MiXCR from the 5' RACE reads. The data hold about 1.4 million distinct CDR3 sequences, with approximately 60% observed a single time. The CDR3 consists of 17 residues. The V gene's germline CDR1 is LGHNA and CDR2 YNFKEQ. Between the trimmed V and J ends, which lost 0 bases and 2 bases, there was a span of 16 bases. The chain joins TRBV4-2 to TRBJ2-5; D is unresolved. The sequenced sample was blood. This sequence originates from a young man in good health. This CDR3 is CASSQEAADGTQETQYF. The CDR3 DNA sequence: TGTGCCAGCAGCCAAGAAGCCGCAGACGGTACACAAGAGACCCAGTACTTC.